The rows below give T cell receptor beta chains drawn from one sample of a study of blood T cell repertoires in COVID-19. Libraries were prepared by immunoSEQ multiplex PCR; TCRdb keeps only in-frame clonotypes and omits some of them. The sample has 40,000 to 55,000 clones; approximately 84% are singletons. Sequencing used peripheral blood. The receptors here all came from a man over 45 with active COVID-19. The CDR3 runs from the conserved cysteine through the conserved F or W. D genes are given only for firm matches. Rows may omit the clone size; those that give it use once, few, many or a size class.

NA,NA,TRBJ2-2,TRBV18,TGTGCCAGCTCACCGATACAGGCCGCTAACACCGGGGAGCTGTTTTTT,CASSPIQAANTGELFF
few,NA,TRBJ2-7,TRBV28,TGTGCCAGCAGTATACCCGGTAGCCCCTACGAGCAGTACTTC,CASSIPGSPYEQYF
NA,NA,TRBJ1-4,TRBV19,TGTGCCAGTAGTATAATTTCGGGGAACCTGTTTTTT,CASSIISGNLFF
NA,TRBD2,TRBJ2-1,TRBV7-8,TGTGCCAGCAGCTTAGCGCTACTTAGCGGGGGGTCCGACGCCTACAATGAGCAGTTCTTC,CASSLALLSGGSDAYNEQFF
few,NA,TRBJ2-5,TRBV10-3,TGTGCCATCAGTGATTGGGGGGATCAAGAGACCCAGTACTTC,CAISDWGDQETQYF
NA,NA,TRBJ1-6,TRBV4-3,TGCGCCAGCAGCCAAGAGGGTGGGCTCGTGGGCTCACCCCTCCACTTT,CASSQEGGLVGSPLHF
NA,NA,TRBJ2-1,TRBV7-9,TGTGCCAGCAGCTACCCTCAGGGCCGTAGTGAGCAGTTCTTC,CASSYPQGRSEQFF
once,TRBD1,TRBJ1-5,TRBV10-2,TGCGCCAGCACCACAGGGGGCGAAAATCAGCCCCAGCATTTT,CASTTGGENQPQHF
NA,NA,TRBJ2-3,TRBV7-2,TGTGCCAGCAGTCAACATAGCGCCTACACAGATACGCAGTATTTT,CASSQHSAYTDTQYF
NA,TRBD1,TRBJ2-1,TRBV9,TGTGCCAGCAGCGGCCGGGACAGATCCTACAATGAGCAGTTCTTC,CASSGRDRSYNEQFF
NA,NA,TRBJ2-7,TRBV6-5,TGTGCCAGCAGTCCTTGGCAGGCGCTGGAGCAGTACTTC,CASSPWQALEQYF
NA,NA,TRBJ2-1,TRBV27,TGTGCCAGCAGTTCGGTTGGGGGACAAAGCTCCTACAATGAGCAGTTCTTC,CASSSVGGQSSYNEQFF
once,NA,TRBJ1-5,TRBV2,TGTGCCAGCAGTAGTGAGGGGGGCAATCAGCCCCAGCATTTT,CASSSEGGNQPQHF
NA,NA,TRBJ2-3,TRBV5-1,TGCGCCAGCAGCTTGGAGCCGATGATGGCAGGTCGATCTAGCACAGATACGCAGTATTTT,CASSLEPMMAGRSSTDTQYF
once,NA,TRBJ1-6,TRBV6-5,TGTGCCAGCAGCCACTTTGTCCCGAATTCACCCCTCCACTTT,CASSHFVPNSPLHF
NA,NA,TRBJ2-1,TRBV7-9,TGTGCCAGCAGCTCCCCCCCGAGCAATGAGCAGTTCTTC,CASSSPPSNEQFF
few,TRBD1,TRBJ2-3,TRBV15,TGTGCCACCAGCACCATTCGGACAGGGTACTCTAGCACAGATACGCAGTATTTT,CATSTIRTGYSSTDTQYF
NA,NA,TRBJ2-5,TRBV12-3/TRBV12-4,TGTGCCAGCAGTTTTGTGGCCCAAGAGACCCAGTACTTC,CASSFVAQETQYF
NA,NA,TRBJ1-1,TRBV10-1,TGCGCCAGCAGTGATGGGGGGGCCAACACTGAAGCTTTCTTT,CASSDGGANTEAFF
NA,NA,TRBJ2-3,TRBV27,TGTGCCAGCAGTTTGGGGCAGGGGATCACAGATACGCAGTATTTT,CASSLGQGITDTQYF
once,TRBD1,TRBJ2-7,TRBV5-1,TGCGCCAGCAGCTCGGGACAGGGCTACGAGCAGTACTTC,CASSSGQGYEQYF
once,TRBD1,TRBJ1-1,TRBV5-1,TGCGCCAGCAGTTTGACAGGGGGGAGCACTGAAGCTTTCTTT,CASSLTGGSTEAFF
NA,NA,TRBJ2-7,TRBV5-4,TGTGCCAGCGGCCAAGGAGGGGAGCCTTCCTACGAGCAGTACTTC,CASGQGGEPSYEQYF
once,TRBD2,TRBJ2-2,TRBV10-2,TGCGCCAGCAGTGCCAAGGCGGGGGGGCTCACCGGGGAGCTGTTTTTT,CASSAKAGGLTGELFF
NA,TRBD1,TRBJ1-2,TRBV12-5,TGTGCTAGTGGTTTGAATTTGGGAACAGGGGCCCGCTTAAACTATGGCTACACCTTC,CASGLNLGTGARLNYGYTF
NA,TRBD1,TRBJ2-1,TRBV12-3/TRBV12-4,TGTGCCAGCAGTACAGGGGGCAACGGCCAGTTCTTC,CASSTGGNGQFF
NA,NA,TRBJ2-1,TRBV9,TGTGCCAGCAGCGCCGAGGTTAGCGGAGAGCAGTTCTTC,CASSAEVSGEQFF
NA,NA,TRBJ2-1,TRBV5-8,TGTGCCAGCAGCTGGAGGAAGGGAGAGGCCAATGAGCAGTTCTTC,CASSWRKGEANEQFF
few,TRBD1,TRBJ1-6,TRBV19,TGTGCCAGTAGCACGGGACAGGGAGATTCACCCCTCCACTTT,CASSTGQGDSPLHF
NA,NA,TRBJ2-3,TRBV6-5,TGTGCCAGCCCTACAGGGACAGATACGCAGTATTTT,CASPTGTDTQYF
once,NA,TRBJ2-3,TRBV5-5,TGTGCCAGCAGCTTGATGTGGGAGTCAGATACGCAGTATTTT,CASSLMWESDTQYF
NA,NA,TRBJ2-5,TRBV7-8,TGTGCCAGCAGCTTCCTGGCAGGGGGGCAAGAGACCCAGTACTTC,CASSFLAGGQETQYF
NA,NA,TRBJ1-2,TRBV3-1/TRBV3-2,TGTGCCAGCACCCAGGGTAGGGGCCTAGGGTATGGCTACACCTTC,CASTQGRGLGYGYTF
NA,NA,TRBJ1-2,TRBV11-2,TGTGCCAGCAGCCCCTCCGGGACACTCAACTATGGCTACACCTTC,CASSPSGTLNYGYTF
NA,TRBD1,TRBJ1-1,TRBV7-6,TGTGCCAGCAGCCCCGGGACAGGGGATCCCACTGAAGCTTTCTTT,CASSPGTGDPTEAFF
NA,NA,TRBJ2-3,TRBV2,TGTGCCAGCACACTATTAGGACAGAACACAGATACGCAGTATTTT,CASTLLGQNTDTQYF
NA,NA,TRBJ1-2,TRBV3-1/TRBV3-2,TGTGCCAGCAGCCAAGGTACATCTAGGGGCTACACCTTC,CASSQGTSRGYTF
NA,TRBD1,TRBJ2-1,TRBV28,TGTGCCTCCCTGCCCAACAGGGGGCTCTCCTACAATGAGCAGTTCTTC,CASLPNRGLSYNEQFF
NA,TRBD2,TRBJ2-5,TRBV5-1,TGCGCCAGCAGCTTGTCGGGGGGGCAAGAGACCCAGTACTTC,CASSLSGGQETQYF
NA,NA,TRBJ1-6,TRBV27,TGTGCCAGCAGGCCAGGACAGAGGCACTCACCCCTCCACTTT,CASRPGQRHSPLHF
NA,NA,TRBJ2-1,TRBV15,TGTGCCACCAGCAGAGACGCGACTAGAACCTTCAATGAGCAGTTCTTC,CATSRDATRTFNEQFF
NA,NA,TRBJ2-2,TRBV29-1,TGCAGCGTTGGCGGCGGGGATTCCACCGGGGAGCTGTTTTTT,CSVGGGDSTGELFF
NA,NA,TRBJ2-3,TRBV5-1,TGCGCCAGCAGCTTGGGTCAGGGGAAGGATACGCAGTATTTT,CASSLGQGKDTQYF
NA,TRBD1,TRBJ2-4,TRBV10-2,TGCGCCAGCAGTGAGTCCTACCGGGGACAGAATTTTGACATTCAGTACTTC,CASSESYRGQNFDIQYF
few,TRBD2,TRBJ2-1,TRBV12-5,TGTGCTAGTGACAGGACTAGCGCCTACAATGAGCAGTTCTTC,CASDRTSAYNEQFF
NA,NA,TRBJ1-1,TRBV13,TGTGCCAGCAGCACCCGAACAGGCCCGAACACTGAAGCTTTCTTT,CASSTRTGPNTEAFF
NA,NA,TRBJ2-7,TRBV19,TGTGCCAGTAGTATAACAGGGCTCGGGGAGCAGTACTTC,CASSITGLGEQYF
NA,NA,TRBJ1-5,TRBV28,TGTGCCAGCAGTCCTCCCGGGACTCGAGATGGCAATCAGCCCCAGCATTTT,CASSPPGTRDGNQPQHF
NA,NA,TRBJ2-7,TRBV6-8,TGTGCCAGCAGTTCCAGAGACTGGAACAATCCCTACGAGCAGTACTTC,CASSSRDWNNPYEQYF
few,TRBD2,TRBJ2-1,TRBV11-3,TGTGCCAGCAGCTTAGGATGGGTTAGCGGGGGGGCAGACTACAATGAGCAGTTCTTC,CASSLGWVSGGADYNEQFF
once,NA,TRBJ2-3,TRBV7-6,TGTGCCAGCAGCCACACGGGAAGCCTCACAGATACGCAGTATTTT,CASSHTGSLTDTQYF
NA,TRBD2,TRBJ2-7,TRBV11-3,TGTGCCAGCAGCCCGGGACTAGCGGGGGGCCTTCCCTCCTACGAGCAGTACTTC,CASSPGLAGGLPSYEQYF
NA,NA,TRBJ1-1,TRBV9,TGTGCCAGCAGCGCCAGACTCGAGGGATGGAGCACTGAAGCTTTCTTT,CASSARLEGWSTEAFF